This T cell receptor (beta chain) was recovered during a study of cytomegalovirus exposure and HLA in healthy donors. V was clipped by 5 bases and J by 9 bases; unmatched bases: 14. The CDR3 covers 16 residues. The germline V gene encodes CDR1 SGHTA and CDR2 FQGTGA. Assay: immunoSEQ multiplex PCR; the TCRdb copy retains only in-frame clones and omits some. The data hold some 110,000 clones, with approximately 90% observed a single time. The chain is built from TRBV7-3 and TRBJ2-1; 9 nucleotides align to TRBD2. The receptor's source is a woman in her late teens or twenties in good health and CMV-seropositive. The sequenced sample was PBMCs. The chain's CDR3 is CASSTIAGEDPGEQFF. CDR3 sequence (DNA): TGTGCCAGCAGCACAATAGCGGGGGAAGACCCTGGTGAGCAGTTCTTC.